This TCR beta chain was captured by sequencing in a study of memory CD4+ T cells and cytomegalovirus serostatus. Background on the study: Healthy Belgian adult donors included under ten CMV-positive and fewer than 25 CMV-negative people.

This CDR3 region has 12 residues. From germline, CDR1 is MDHEN and CDR2 SYDVKM. The V gene lost 6 bases and the J gene lost 4 bases, with 10 bases spanning the gap. Study results and caveats: CD4+ memory repertoires contained about two fifths of the 164 reported CMV TCRbeta sequences.

Note on this clone: As yet, its antigen is unknown.

The sort gate was single viable CD3+CD4+CD8-CD45RO+ cells for memory CD4+ T cells. Per the study methods: After removing out-of-frame reads, around 2,100,000 distinct TCRbeta sequences remained. Clones were read by immunoSEQ multiplex PCR, and TCRdb kept only the in-frame ones, dropping some. From that table come the V and J calls and clone size; the DNA was used to work out D and trimming. The repertoire holds around 63,000 clones, with about 78% as singletons. The sample consisted of memory CD4+ T cells from blood. The TCR was taken from an adult in good health and CMV-seronegative. Some clones in this sample may be carry-over from other donors' samples. The chain uses TRBV28 and TRBJ2-7, with D possibly matching TRBD1 (6 bases). CDR3 coding DNA: TGTGCCAGCAGCCCCCAGGGGTACGAGCAGTACTTC. Protein product: CASSPQGYEQYF.